The 4 T cell receptor beta chains below were found in one sample sequenced in a study of CD8+CD57+ T cells in acquired aplastic anemia. Profiles of TCR beta VDJ and CDR3 were generated from a genomic DNA template. TCRdb reprocessed the reads via MiXCR and lists one record per CDR3 protein. This sample yields fewer than 200,000 distinct CDR3 sequences, of which approximately 40% are seen a single time; about 1.1% belongs to the top ten. The source material was sorted CD4+, CD8+, or CD8+CD57+ T cells (not recorded which) from PBMCs. These receptors were taken from a human donor in good health.

This clonotype was counted many times. The gene calls are TRBV12-3 or TRBV12-4 and TRBJ2-7, with D perhaps TRBD1 (5 bases). V was clipped by 8 bases and J by 0 bases, with 11 bases between them. This CDR3 contains 13 residues. The CDR3 DNA sequence: TGTGCCAGCGGCACAGGAATCTCCTACGAGCAGTACTTC. This gives the protein CASGTGISYEQYF.

This rearrangement joins TRBV11-1 to TRBJ2-7, with 11 bases aligning to TRBD2. V dropped 2 bases and J dropped 3; count of bases not matched to a gene: 6. The CDR3 extends over 16 amino acids. CDR1 SGHAT and CDR2 FQDESV come from the germline V gene (reference sequence). The CDR3 here is CASSLLTGTSGYEQYF. CDR3 sequence (DNA): TGTGCCAGCAGCTTACTAACCGGGACTAGCGGCTACGAGCAGTACTTC. Filled out from reference TRBV11-1 and TRBJ2-7, the complete variable domain reads EAEVAQSPRYKITEKSQAVAFWCDPISGHATLYWYRQILGQGPELLVQFQDESVVDDSQLPKDRFSAERLKGVDSTLKIQPAELGDSAMYLCASSLLTGTSGYEQYFGPGTRLTVT.

Of note for this clonotype: The conserved closing phenylalanine or tryptophan is absent in this CDR3, likely reflecting a read error. The rearrangement links TRBV20-1 to TRBJ2-3; 7 bases line up with TRBD2. The CDR3 runs 14 residues. J lost 1 base, V lost 6 bases, and 7 bases had no gene match. Germline CDR1 and CDR2: DFQATT and SNEGSKA (reference sequence). The CDR3 nucleotides read TGCAGTGCGGGGGGAGGGGCGGGCACAGATACGCAGTATTCT. This sequence encodes CSAGGGAGTDTQYS.

This clonotype was seen ten or more times. The rearrangement joins TRBV6-2 or TRBV6-3 to TRBJ2-7, with a possible D match to TRBD1 (6 bases). Germline V gives CDR1 MNHEY, CDR2 SVGEGT. This CDR3 is built from 13 residues. V was trimmed by 6 bases and J by 6 bases, leaving 15 bases between them. The CDR3 bases are TGTGCCAGCAGAATGACAGGAGTCGCCGAGCAGTACTTC. Protein sequence: CASRMTGVAEQYF.